Sequencing of this T cell receptor (beta chain) was carried out in a study of cytomegalovirus exposure and HLA in healthy donors (dated by TCRdb to 2016 to 2017). Notes on the research overall: According to an earlier analysis of 550 to 750 of the donors, 150 million to 200 million T cells yielded 120 million or so unique TCR beta sequences and approximately 300 Gb of sequence data. In a later genetic analysis, genome-wide SNP genotypes for about three fifths of the 666 donors were used, and that subset was treated as a discovery cohort. In the later analysis, no new phenotypic data were used to find candidate immune exposures; instead, reliance was placed on TCR beta sequences and their occurrence across donors. About 300 gigabases of sequencing data and approximately 84 million unique TCR sequences were included in an early release covering around 600 HLA-typed donors. High-throughput TCR immunosequencing, statistical association of individual TCRs with disease status, and machine learning were combined to predict cytomegalovirus infection status. Besides the first cohort of some 670 subjects, a separate validation cohort made up of 90 to 150 different subjects was used. A later analysis re-examined previously published TCR beta repertoires from more than 650 donors and added high-resolution HLA genotyping to investigate patterns of TCR occurrence. On average, 235,054 unique TCR beta nucleotide sequences were sequenced per donor among a few hundred genotyped donors of the cohort, with around 19% of those sequences being non-productive. Every discovery cohort repertoire had been produced on one sequencing platform. In an earlier analysis of roughly 600 of the donors, high-throughput TCR beta sequencing was used to judge whether each TCR beta V gene segment behaved as functional or pseudogenic. Typing coverage varied by locus: about 629-630 donors for A, B, C, DRB1 and DQB1; 522 for DQA1; around 570 for DPA1; some 470 for DPB1. Of the roughly 400 genotyped donors, 65% to 90% fell in the genetic ancestry cluster associated with self-reported Caucasian donors. HLA typing covered class I and class II loci at four-digit resolution. Roughly 5 DR-DQ haplotypes were handled as single units for association and clustering, since linkage in the cohort was strong. Donor age, sex, ethnicity and CMV serostatus were collected together with the repertoire data. The aim of the study was to test whether cataloging public T cell receptors could identify signatures of past pathogen exposure. The T cell repertoires of 670 or so subjects were profiled by immunosequencing and related to cytomegalovirus serostatus.

Library prep was done by the immunoSEQ multiplex PCR assay. For the multiplex PCR, a mixture combining 60 forward primers for TCR Vbeta segments and 13 reverse primers for TCR Jbeta segments was used. The CDR3 region of rearranged TCR beta genes was amplified from genomic DNA with a multiplex PCR assay. Amplified TCR beta libraries were sequenced as 87-base-pair reads on the Illumina HiSeq System. The authors processed their data as follows. Across the roughly 640 repertoires, a later analysis counted some 80 million unique TCR beta chains, roughly 11 million of which were shared by at least two donors. Raw reads were error-corrected and collapsed into unique sequences by a nearest-neighbor algorithm in which closely related sequences were merged to remove PCR and sequencing errors. V, D and J gene segments were assigned by aligning CDR3 sequences to IMGT reference sequences. For a sequence to be retained, a match of at least six nucleotides to both a V gene segment and a J gene segment was required. A rearrangement was called productive if the CDR3 had no stop codons and remained in frame with V and J, and every other rearrangement was called non-productive. CDR3 was defined according to IMGT convention as the region running from the second conserved V-encoded cysteine to the conserved J-encoded phenylalanine. The earlier analysis of a few hundred of the donors excluded any sequence lacking an unambiguous match to a single V gene segment. In an earlier analysis of approximately 610 of the donors, V segments were called functional above 56.7% productive rearrangements and were called segregating when the between-donor standard deviation exceeded 5%. To diagnose cytomegalovirus status from the catalog of TCR beta chain sequences, a statistical classification framework was built. In a later analysis, TCR nucleotide sequences were compared against IMGT/GENE-DB human TR gene sequences so that V and J genes could be assigned. The TCRdist pipeline was used in a later analysis to assign CDR3 sequences and most-parsimonious VDJ recombination scenarios. A later analysis defined each TCR beta chain by its CDR3 amino acid sequence plus V-gene family, and excluded reads lacking a unique V-gene family. To address suspected cross-contamination and a sequencing artifact, a later analysis removed around 590 highly shared, low-generation-probability nucleotide sequences. In a later analysis, a clonal expansion index for each public chain was calculated from normalized within-repertoire ranks of inferred template counts. In a later analysis, generation probabilities were computed using a VDJ recombination model fitted to out-of-frame rearrangements, and the results were checked against IGoR. A later analysis scored TCR-TCR, TCR-HLA and TCR-CMV co-occurrence with hypergeometric tests, applying a repertoire-size bias correction to TCR pairs. False discovery rates were estimated in a later analysis by permuting HLA or CMV assignments 20 times. In a later analysis, co-occurring TCRs were grouped using DBSCAN, with TCRdist sequence similarity added in when clustering inside HLA-allele-positive subsets. For co-occurrence clustering, repertoires with fewer than 30,000 or more than 120,000 public chains were excluded, along with four or five repertoires with anomalous nucleotide sharing. The source is immuneACCESS, and TCRdb retained only in-frame sequences with V and J called. Part of the clones is not carried over; for the studies checked, unresolved V genes explain less than half of this, and the remainder is unexplained. V, J and clone size were drawn from that table, and D and trimming were deduced from the DNA. Here the sample has 150,000 to 200,000 clones; over 70% occur a single time. The top ten clones comprise approximately 3% of the sample.

The germline V gene yields MDHEN for CDR1 and SYDVKM for CDR2. The germline V and J ends show losses of 4 bases and 2 bases respectively, and no gene match explains 14 bases of the junction. The CDR3 spans 17 residues, from the cysteine through the phenylalanine. Solely the CDR3 DNA is kept, with 51 bases framed from the first base. Summary of the overall study and its limitations: A further reported finding was that TCR beta sequences accurately predicted the HLA-A and HLA-B alleles for most subjects in the first cohort. Cytomegalovirus status was reported to be diagnosed by the classifier with high specificity and sensitivity in both the original and validation cohorts. Compared with equally common non-associated chains, HLA-associated TCR beta chains in a later analysis were more clonally expanded and had lower generation probabilities. Because counts were too low, more than 15 rarely observed V segments, including chromosome 9 orphons, were left out of the earlier analysis of 500 to 650 of the donors. Most TCR sequences were observed very rarely across donors, whereas some public TCRs were present in many individuals. The presence/absence analyses assumed that sequencing depth was roughly uniform across donors, and that assumption may not be true. In a later genetic analysis, a missense DCLRE1C variant was associated with V-gene and J-gene trimming of TCR beta chains, and the association was replicated in an independent cohort. An earlier analysis of roughly 570 of the donors showed that most TCR beta V segments appeared in productive rearrangements either about 90% or about 30% of the time, which broadly matched IMGT annotations. Because HLA typing was missing for some donors at each locus, association tests included only the typed subset. This cohort had only TCR beta chains sequenced, and the lack of alpha or paired-chain data limited which features could be detected. Most CMV-associated TCR beta chains appeared to be HLA-restricted in a later analysis, and the HLA associations seemed to be driven largely by CMV exposure. The sequencing pipeline was judged likely to have produced a cluster of highly shared sequence variants as a technical artifact. CMV serostatus was the only immune exposure information available for the cohort. The authors suggested that the approach could potentially be generalized to other disease states and immunological phenotypes. Assigning TCR associations to individual alleles was difficult when HLA alleles, especially DR and DQ, strongly co-occurred. In vitro tests confirmed that a few of the cytomegalovirus-associated TCR beta chains recognize cytomegalovirus antigens. In the study, around 150 TCR beta chains were listed as associated with cytomegalovirus. A later analysis found that TCR association rates varied across HLA loci, with DRB1 alleles showing the most associated TCRs and HLA-C alleles the fewest. In a later genetic analysis, fewer N-insertions in productive TCRs were reported among donors in an Asian-associated ancestry cluster than the approximately 710-donor mean. Linkage disequilibrium might explain the correlated functional status among segregating V segments, but an unknown experimental factor could not be excluded. In a later analysis, several top co-occurrence clusters were reported to appear linked to parvovirus B19, influenza, CMV and Epstein-Barr virus. Specific HLA alleles were associated with some 15,000 TCR beta sequences at a false discovery rate of 0.05 in a later analysis. Because the 87-base-pair reads could not distinguish some IMGT-functional V segments, including TRBV6-2 and TRBV6-3, those segments were excluded.

In total, approximately 610 healthy bone marrow donors made up the cohort. At the time of sampling, all cohort members were nominally healthy, though unrecorded immune exposures were likely present. The donor was CMV seronegative and belonged to the group of over 300 seronegative cohort members. A peripheral blood sample was provided by each donor, and peripheral blood mononuclear cells were used for TCR beta sequencing. The Qiagen DNeasy Blood Extraction Kit was used to extract genomic DNA from the blood cell samples. Concerning this clone itself: The specificity of this receptor is unknown. No base quality information exists; no much larger clone differs at one position.

The chain joins TRBV28 to TRBJ2-7, and 7 junctional nucleotides match TRBD1. This clonotype was obtained from a male donor in good health and CMV-seronegative. Input material: PBMCs. The DNA is TGTGCCAGCAGTTCTCCATTACACGGACAGGCTGCCTACGAGCAGTACTTC. Translated, this gives CASSSPLHGQAAYEQYF.